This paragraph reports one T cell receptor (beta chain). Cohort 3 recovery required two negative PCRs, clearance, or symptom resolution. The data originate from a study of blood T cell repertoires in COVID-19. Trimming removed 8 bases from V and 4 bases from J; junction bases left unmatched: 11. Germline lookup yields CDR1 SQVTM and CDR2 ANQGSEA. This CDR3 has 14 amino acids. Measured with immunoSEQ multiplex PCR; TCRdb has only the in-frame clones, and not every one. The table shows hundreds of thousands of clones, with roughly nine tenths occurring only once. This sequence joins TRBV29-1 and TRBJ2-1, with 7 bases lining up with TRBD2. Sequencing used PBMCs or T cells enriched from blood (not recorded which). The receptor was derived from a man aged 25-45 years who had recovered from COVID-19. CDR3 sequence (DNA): TGCAGCTCTGGGGGGGGGAGCCGGTACAATGAGCAGTTCTTC. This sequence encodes CSSGGGSRYNEQFF.